Each of the 19 T cell receptor beta chains below was sequenced from the same sample in a study of blood T cell repertoires in COVID-19. Clones were sequenced by immunoSEQ multiplex PCR, and TCRdb holds only the in-frame ones, with some missing. Counted here are some 120,000 clones, about four fifths occurring once; the ten biggest clones make up approximately 35%. Sequenced input: peripheral blood. These TCRs come from a middle-aged man with active or convalescent COVID-19.

Only a few counts were recorded for this clone. The CDR3 DNA reads TGTGCCAGTTTACCCCTCTCCGGGACAGGGAGAGGACAGCCCCAGCATTTT. It codes for CASLPLSGTGRGQPQHF. V usage is TRBV19 and J usage is TRBJ1-5; 9 bases agree with TRBD1. The germline gives CDR1 LNHDA, CDR2 SQIVND (reference sequence). Trimming at V came to 8 bases and at J to 7 bases, leaving 18 bases not matched to a gene. There are 17 residues in the CDR3.

In this sample, this clone turned up once. The gene calls are TRBV13 and TRBJ1-2, with D perhaps matching TRBD1 (6 bases). The V gene's germline CDR1 is PRHDT and CDR2 FYEKMQ (reference sequence). This CDR3 is 16 amino acids long. V shed 3 bases and J shed 5 bases, with 19 bases lying between them. CDR3 DNA: TGTGCCAGCAGCTTCCGGGACACCTCCGGGTCATATGGCTACACCTTC. Translating gives CASSFRDTSGSYGYTF.

The chain links TRBV6-5 to TRBJ1-2; the D gene is possibly TRBD1 (5 bases). CDR3 length: 12 residues. Germline CDR1 and CDR2: MNHEY and SVGAGI. V was cut by 7 bases and J by 8 bases, with 14 bases left in between. For the CDR3, the DNA is TGTGCCAGCACTATAGGGGCTGGGGGCTACACCTTC. Translated: CASTIGAGGYTF.

The chain carries TRBV12-3 or TRBV12-4 and TRBJ1-2; tentative D call: TRBD1 (5 bases). The V and J ends lost 7 bases and 7 bases respectively, with 16 bases between them. This CDR3 is built from 13 residues. The CDR3 DNA reads as TGTGCCAGCACCCCAGGGCTAATTAGTGGCTACACCTTC. Translated, it gives CASTPGLISGYTF.

The V and J genes are TRBV6-4 and TRBJ2-7; D ambiguous. In germline, CDR1 is MRHNA, CDR2 SNTAGT. Trimming took 7 bases from V and 6 from J, leaving 13 bases between them. The CDR3 totals 12 residues. In DNA, the CDR3 is TGTGCCAGCATTTCCAGACTGGTCGAGCAGTACTTC. Translating it yields CASISRLVEQYF.

The chain carries TRBV19 and TRBJ2-2; TRBD2 matches at 8 bases. This CDR3 spans 14 amino acids. Germline V gives CDR1 LNHDA, CDR2 SQIVND (reference sequence). With V trimmed by 3 bases and J by 7 bases, 4 bases remained unmatched. CDR3 in DNA: TGTGCCAGTAGTATGGGACTAGAGAGCGGGGAGCTGTTTTTT. Translation: CASSMGLESGELFF.

The rearrangement links TRBV11-2 to TRBJ1-4; TRBD1 might be the D (6 bases). The CDR3 length is 15 residues. CDR1 and CDR2 (germline): SGHAT, FQNNGV. Trimming removed 5 bases at V and 5 bases at J, with 15 bases between. The CDR3 protein is CASSPMGQGNEKLFF. The CDR3 DNA is TGTGCCAGCAGCCCAATGGGACAAGGAAATGAAAAACTGTTTTTT.

The CDR3 DNA sequence: TGTGCCAGCAGTTACTCAGGAACAGGAAGCACAGATACGCAGTATTTT. It translates to CASSYSGTGSTDTQYF. The gene calls are TRBV6-2 or TRBV6-3 and TRBJ2-3, with D perhaps matching TRBD1 (5 bases). Trimming took 0 bases from V and 0 from J, leaving 10 bases between them. The CDR3 runs 16 residues. Looked up from germline, CDR1 is MNHEY and CDR2 is SVGEGT.

The chain is built from TRBV6-5 and TRBJ1-1, with D perhaps TRBD1 (6 bases). V was cut by 6 bases and J by 0 bases, with 14 bases left in between. CDR3 size: 15 residues. The germline gives CDR1 MNHEY, CDR2 SVGAGI. CDR3 sequence: CASRPRDRLNTEAFF. The CDR3 nucleotides read TGTGCCAGCAGACCGAGAGACAGGTTGAACACTGAAGCTTTCTTT.

The J gene is TRBJ1-1, the V gene TRBV5-1; no firm D call. Germline CDR1 SGHRS, CDR2 YFSETQ. Between the trimmed V and J ends, which lost 0 bases and 2 bases, there was a span of 8 bases. The CDR3 runs to 14 residues. CDR3 coding DNA: TGCGCCAGCAGCTTGGGGCAGGCTAACACTGAAGCTTTCTTT. The encoded protein is CASSLGQANTEAFF.

This chain uses TRBV5-4 with TRBJ1-5, with 9 bases matching TRBD1. J lost 9 bases, V lost 2 bases, and 3 bases had no gene match. CDR1 is SGHNT, CDR2 YYREEE, per germline (reference sequence). This CDR3 has 13 residues. The CDR3: CASSLQGAGPQHF. The CDR3 DNA reads TGTGCCAGCAGCTTACAGGGGGCAGGGCCCCAGCATTTT.

The J gene is TRBJ2-7, the V gene TRBV6-5; 8 positions agree with TRBD2. Trimming at V came to 4 bases and at J to 0 bases, leaving 2 bases not matched to a gene. There are 14 residues in the CDR3. Germline V gives CDR1 MNHEY, CDR2 SVGAGI. CDR3 DNA sequence: TGTGCCAGCAGTTTCGGGGGGGCCTCCTACGAGCAGTACTTC. Protein sequence: CASSFGGASYEQYF.

This clone has only a few counts. The V and J genes are TRBV4-2 and TRBJ2-7; the D gene is possibly TRBD2 (6 bases). The CDR3 contains 16 residues. Germline V CDR1 and CDR2: LGHNA, YNFKEQ. Between the trimmed V and J ends, which lost 1 base and 0 bases, there was a span of 13 bases. CDR3 protein: CASSQGLASSSYEQYF. The CDR3 DNA reads as TGTGCCAGCAGCCAAGGCCTAGCGTCTAGCTCCTACGAGCAGTACTTC.

The chain has TRBV19 and TRBJ1-3; weak D call: TRBD1 (6 bases). Per germline, CDR1 LNHDA and CDR2 SQIVND (reference sequence). This CDR3 has 15 amino acids. V shed 5 bases and J shed 0 bases, with 11 bases lying between them. The CDR3 bases are TGTGCCAGTAGTTCGGGACACCACTCTGGAAACACCATATATTTT. This codes for CASSSGHHSGNTIYF.

This chain joins TRBV19 and TRBJ1-5; 12 nucleotides agree with TRBD1. This CDR3 has 17 amino acids. Trimming cost V 0 bases and J 9 bases; bases outside gene matches: 9. Germline V CDR1 and CDR2: LNHDA, SQIVND (reference sequence). CDR3 sequence reads: CASSIEAGQGARSPQHF. DNA for the CDR3: TGTGCCAGTAGTATAGAAGCGGGACAGGGGGCCCGGTCGCCCCAGCATTTT. Using reference TRBV19 and TRBJ1-5 for the parts outside the CDR3, the full variable domain is DGGITQSPKYLFRKEGQNVTLSCEQNLNHDAMYWYRQDPGQGLRLIYYSQIVNDFQKGDIAEGYSVSREKKESFPLTVTSAQKNPTAFYLCASSIEAGQGARSPQHFGDGTRLSIL.

CDR3 DNA sequence: TGTGCCACCATGGGACAGGGGACAGATACGCAGTATTTT. As protein: CATMGQGTDTQYF. The rearrangement links TRBV24-1 to TRBJ2-3, with TRBD1 matching over 10 bases. The CDR3 is 13 residues long. V dropped 8 bases and J dropped 3; count of bases not matched to a gene: 1. The V gene's germline CDR1 is KGHDR and CDR2 SFDVKD.

This clone turned up a few times. The chain employs TRBV9 and TRBJ2-7, with a possible D match to TRBD2 (5 bases). Deletions cut 0 bases from V and 3 bases from J, with 7 bases between. Germline values: CDR1 SGDLS, CDR2 YYNGEE. The CDR3 contains 13 residues. In DNA, the CDR3 is TGTGCCAGCAGCGTAGCGGGAAACTACGAGCAGTACTTC. Translation: CASSVAGNYEQYF. Using reference TRBV9 and TRBJ2-7 for the parts outside the CDR3, the full variable domain is DSGVTQTPKHLITATGQRVTLRCSPRSGDLSVYWYQQSLDQGLQFLIQYYNGEERAKGNILERFSAQQFPDLHSELNLSSLELGDSALYFCASSVAGNYEQYFGPGTRLTVT.

The chain is built from TRBV10-3 and TRBJ2-7; TRBD1 might be the D (6 bases). CDR1 is ENHRY, CDR2 SYGVKD, per germline. The V end lost 4 bases, the J end lost 7 bases, and 11 bases lay between the germline ends. The length of the CDR3 is 12 residues. CDR3 protein: CAISGMDSEQYF. The CDR3 region has the DNA TGTGCCATCAGTGGTATGGACAGTGAGCAGTACTTC.

The gene calls are TRBV19 and TRBJ1-3; D might be TRBD1 (6 bases). Deletions cut 9 bases from V and 3 bases from J, with 15 bases between. This CDR3 has 14 residues. The germline V gene encodes CDR1 LNHDA and CDR2 SQIVND (reference sequence). CDR3: CASKGQPNGNTIYF. CDR3 bases: TGTGCCAGCAAAGGACAGCCAAATGGAAACACCATATATTTT.